The 30 T cell receptor beta chains below all came from one sample that was sequenced in a study of long-term antiretroviral therapy in people with HIV. It was version v3.0 of the immunoSEQ assay that was run at survey level. The protocol was immunoSEQ multiplex PCR, while the TCRdb copy is restricted to in-frame clones and leaves out a portion. Of about 22,000 clones detected, 80% to 90% appear once; the ten largest clones hold around 7.8%. The source material was unsorted PBMCs, sampled 1.8 years before starting antiretroviral therapy. These receptors all stem from a woman aged 25 to 39 with HIV.

The chain employs TRBV6-1 and TRBJ2-1; D is unclear. V was cut by 2 bases and J by 0 bases, with 14 bases left in between. The CDR3 is made up of 17 amino acids. Germline-derived CDR1 and CDR2 are MNHNS and SASEGT. The CDR3 sequence: CASSEYDTSNSYNEQFF. DNA for the CDR3: TGTGCCAGCAGTGAATATGACACCTCAAACTCCTACAATGAGCAGTTCTTC.

This clone has only one observation. CDR3 coding DNA: TGTGCCAGCAGCAAGAGGGCTAAGCGGGGGGTCGCAGATACGCAGTATTTT. It codes for CASSKRAKRGVADTQYF. V is TRBV21-1 and J is TRBJ2-3; the table's TRBD2 call for D was not verified on the DNA. TRBV21-1 is recorded as a pseudogene. The CDR3 is 17 amino acids.

The chain is built from TRBV7-8 and TRBJ2-1, with D uncertain. Germline CDR1 is SGHVS and CDR2 is FQNEAQ. This CDR3 is built from 16 residues. With 5 bases removed from V and 3 bases from J, the gap between germline ends came to 17 bases. CDR3 in DNA: TGTGCCAGCAGCACCTCGACACGACGAAACTACAATGAGCAGTTCTTC. Amino acids: CASSTSTRRNYNEQFF.

The chain employs TRBV2 and TRBJ2-1, with a possible D match to TRBD1 (6 bases). The CDR3 has 15 amino acids. V was trimmed by 9 bases and J by 0 bases, leaving 15 bases between them. The germline V gene encodes CDR1 SNHLY and CDR2 FYNNEI. DNA for the CDR3: TGTGCCAGTGCATCAGGGGTCCTCTCCTACAATGAGCAGTTCTTC. As protein: CASASGVLSYNEQFF.

This chain joins TRBV9 and TRBJ1-1; 8 bases match TRBD1. The ends lost 4 bases at V and 4 bases at J; junction bases unmatched: 6. This CDR3 contains 14 residues. The germline CDR1 and CDR2 sequences are SGDLS and YYNGEE. Here the CDR3 reads CASSRIQGGTEAFF. The CDR3 nucleotides read TGTGCCAGCAGCCGAATACAGGGGGGCACTGAAGCTTTCTTT.

This sequence joins TRBV6-1 and TRBJ2-7, with a tentative D call TRBD1 (6 bases). Trimming removed 2 bases from V and 5 bases from J, with 7 bases in between. There are 12 residues in the CDR3. The V gene's germline CDR1 is MNHNS and CDR2 SASEGT. The CDR3 DNA is TGTGCCAGCAGTGAACGGGACAACGAGCAGTACGTC. Residues: CASSERDNEQYV.

The V gene is TRBV6-6, the J gene TRBJ1-1; D ambiguous. Germline values: CDR1 MNHNY, CDR2 SVGAGI (reference sequence). CDR3 length: 13 amino acids. V lost 7 bases, J lost 0 bases, and 9 bases lay in between. CDR3: CASTEHVNTEAFF. The CDR3 region has the DNA TGTGCCAGCACTGAACACGTGAACACTGAAGCTTTCTTT.

The chain joins TRBV7-2 to TRBJ1-2; no reliable D call. The V gene's germline CDR1 is SGHTA and CDR2 FQGNSA. The CDR3 runs 15 residues. With 0 bases removed from V and 2 bases from J, the gap between germline ends came to 10 bases. The CDR3 loop reads CASSLALAQNYGYTF. CDR3 coding DNA: TGTGCCAGCAGCTTAGCCCTAGCCCAAAACTATGGCTACACCTTC. Using reference TRBV7-2 and TRBJ1-2 for the parts outside the CDR3, the full variable domain is GAGVSQSPSNKVTEKGKDVELRCDPISGHTALYWYRQSLGQGLEFLIYFQGNSAPDKSGLPSDRFSAERTGGSVSTLTIQRTQQEDSAVYLCASSLALAQNYGYTFGSGTRLTVV.

In its sample, this clone was seen a few times. The rearrangement joins TRBV6-6 to TRBJ1-6; D call uncertain. Trimming took off 5 bases at V and 16 bases at J, with 15 bases between the two ends. The V gene's germline CDR1 is MNHNY and CDR2 SVGAGI (reference sequence). The CDR3 sequence is 12 residues long. The CDR3 DNA is TGTGCCAGCAGTCTACCTGCCCGAGCTCTCCACTTT. It encodes CASSLPARALHF.

This clone was counted once. The rearrangement links TRBV7-2 to TRBJ1-1; D might be TRBD1 (5 bases). The CDR3 totals 12 residues. Germline assignment: CDR1 SGHTA and CDR2 FQGNSA. Trimming shortened V by 4 bases and J by 6 bases, and 9 bases separated the two germline ends. The CDR3 sequence is CASSWGRAEAFF. The CDR3 DNA sequence: TGTGCCAGCAGCTGGGGCAGGGCTGAAGCTTTCTTT.

This clone is classed as large. The V and J genes are TRBV7-9 and TRBJ2-5, with 7 bases matching TRBD2. The CDR3 runs to 15 residues. Germline V gene sequence: CDR1 SEHNR, CDR2 FQNEAQ (reference sequence). The V segment lost 3 bases and the J segment 3 bases; nucleotides outside the gene matches: 7. As DNA, the CDR3 is TGTGCCAGCAGCTTGATGGGGAGGGGTGAAGAGACCCAGTACTTC. The encoded protein is CASSLMGRGEETQYF.

This clone was recorded once. The gene calls are TRBV30 and TRBJ2-2, with TRBD1 identical over 8 bases. Germline V gene data show CDR1 as GTSNPN and CDR2 as SVGIG (reference sequence). V lost 4 bases and J lost 4; bases outside the gene matches: 11. The CDR3 length is 16 residues. The CDR3, as DNA: TGTGCCTGGAAACGCTTGGGAACAGGGGGCACCGGGGAGCTGTTTTTT. It is translated as CAWKRLGTGGTGELFF.

This clone has a single count. DNA for the CDR3: TGTGCCAGCAGCCCTGAACTATGGGGTGAGCAGTTCTTC. Translating it yields CASSPELWGEQFF. The chain uses TRBV11-2 and TRBJ2-1; D remains unclear. The length of the CDR3 is 13 residues. Germline-derived CDR1 and CDR2 are SGHAT and FQNNGV. V was clipped by 5 bases and J by 9 bases, with 14 bases between them.

The rearrangement links TRBV6-5 to TRBJ2-7; 8 nucleotides agree with TRBD2. The CDR3 covers 12 residues. Trimming took 6 bases from V and 6 from J; bases not matched to a gene: 4. CDR1 and CDR2 (germline): MNHEY, SVGAGI. The CDR3 DNA is TGTGCCAGCAGCCCCGGGGGGGCCGAGCAGTACTTC. Residues: CASSPGGAEQYF.

This clone has more than one count but fewer than ten. The chain recombines TRBV11-2 with TRBJ1-1; D is unclear. V shed 0 bases and J shed 4 bases, with 6 bases lying between them. The CDR3 is 13 residues long. CDR1 is SGHAT, CDR2 FQNNGV, per germline. CDR3 region: CASSLEVFTEAFF. Written as DNA, the CDR3 is TGTGCCAGCAGCTTAGAGGTCTTCACTGAAGCTTTCTTT.

The chain uses TRBV11-1 and TRBJ2-3, with 12 positions matching TRBD2. This CDR3 is 16 amino acids long. Per germline, CDR1 SGHAT and CDR2 FQDESV (reference sequence). Trimming at V came to 2 bases and at J to 5 bases, leaving 5 bases not matched to a gene. The CDR3 spells CASSLSSGGAEDTQYF. The CDR3 nucleotides read TGTGCCAGCAGCTTATCTAGCGGGGGGGCCGAAGATACGCAGTATTTT.

The chain is built from TRBV15 and TRBJ1-2, with D possibly being TRBD1 (5 bases). Germline-derived CDR1 and CDR2 are LNHNV and YYDKDF (reference sequence). The ends were cut back, 3 bases at V and 2 bases at J, with 28 bases in the middle. The CDR3 is 20 amino acids. For the CDR3, the DNA is TGTGCCACCAGCAGCCTTCTCTCGAATCGGGACGGACATACCAACTATGGCTACACCTTC. This sequence encodes CATSSLLSNRDGHTNYGYTF.

In this sample, this clone turned up once. J is TRBJ1-1 and V is TRBV19; D possibly corresponds to TRBD1 (5 bases). V lost 9 bases and J 6 bases, leaving 23 bases between the germline ends. Germline-derived CDR1 and CDR2 are LNHDA and SQIVND (reference sequence). This CDR3 region has 15 residues. CDR3 loop: CASKAGTLERAEAFF. The CDR3 bases are TGTGCCAGCAAAGCCGGGACGCTGGAACGGGCTGAAGCTTTCTTT. The entire variable domain, with the rest obtained from reference TRBV19 and TRBJ1-1, is as follows: DGGITQSPKYLFRKEGQNVTLSCEQNLNHDAMYWYRQDPGQGLRLIYYSQIVNDFQKGDIAEGYSVSREKKESFPLTVTSAQKNPTAFYLCASKAGTLERAEAFFGQGTRLTVV.

The chain recombines TRBV7-2 with TRBJ1-6; D remains unclear. CDR3 length: 15 amino acids. V was trimmed by 2 bases and J by 7 bases, leaving 12 bases between them. In germline, CDR1 is SGHTA, CDR2 FQGNSA. The CDR3 nucleotides read TGTGCCAGCAGCTTATTGGGCAGCGAAAATTCACCCCTCCACTTT. It is translated as CASSLLGSENSPLHF.

The genes are TRBV19 and TRBJ1-1; D is possibly TRBD1 (6 bases). Trimming took 4 bases from V and 0 from J, leaving 15 bases between them. CDR3 length: 16 amino acids. Germline values: CDR1 LNHDA, CDR2 SQIVND (reference sequence). CDR3 residues: CASSTQGVRLNTEAFF. In DNA, the CDR3 is TGTGCCAGTAGTACACAGGGTGTTCGCTTGAACACTGAAGCTTTCTTT.

This clone was detected only once. The J gene is TRBJ2-1, the V gene TRBV7-9, with unresolved D. The germline V gene encodes CDR1 SEHNR and CDR2 FQNEAQ (reference sequence). Trimming left V 2 bases short and J 5 bases short, with 7 bases between. The CDR3 contains 13 residues. CDR3 sequence: CASSLTTHNEQFF. DNA of the CDR3: TGTGCCAGCAGCTTAACAACTCACAATGAGCAGTTCTTC.

This clone was detected once. One end of the junction fails to match germline, which may point to a read error. The chain is built from TRBV15 and TRBJ2-5; D may be TRBD1 or TRBD2 (6 bases each). The CDR3 extends over 13 amino acids. Germline CDR1 and CDR2: LNHNV and YYDKDF (reference sequence). This chain's CDR3 is CASRSEGGETQYF. The CDR3 nucleotides are TGTGCCTCCAGGTCCGAGGGGGGAGAGACCCAGTACTTC.

The rearrangement joins TRBV7-9 to TRBJ2-3; D gene unclear. Trimming left V 3 bases short and J 5 bases short, with 6 bases between. Per germline, CDR1 SEHNR and CDR2 FQNEAQ (reference sequence). The CDR3 has 12 residues. Here the CDR3 reads CASSFTKDTQYF. CDR3 DNA sequence: TGTGCCAGCAGCTTTACAAAAGATACGCAGTATTTT.

This sequence joins TRBV5-1 and TRBJ2-3; D gene uncertain. Germline CDR1 SGHRS, CDR2 YFSETQ. V was trimmed by 4 bases and J by 5 bases, leaving 17 bases between them. There are 15 residues in the CDR3. CDR3 sequence (DNA): TGCGCCAGCAGCCAGAGGAGTACCTCCGGAGATACGCAGTATTTT. Translated: CASSQRSTSGDTQYF.

The gene calls are TRBV23-1 and TRBJ1-1; possibly TRBD1 for D (6 bases). TRBV23-1 is an ORF for which the function is uncertain. The V end was cut by 0 bases, the J end by 10 bases, with 18 bases between. The CDR3 covers 15 residues. For the CDR3, the DNA is TGCGCCAGCAGTCAATCTCTCGGCGGAGGGGGTGCAGCTTTCTTT. It is translated as CASSQSLGGGGAAFF.

The genes are TRBV11-1 and TRBJ2-1, with D tentatively TRBD1 (5 bases). V was shortened by 5 bases and J by 7 bases, with 12 bases between the two germline ends. Germline loops: CDR1 SGHAT, CDR2 FQDESV (reference sequence). The CDR3 sequence is 13 residues long. CDR3 residues: CASSRSGHNEQFF. CDR3 nucleotides: TGTGCCAGCAGCCGGTCCGGACATAATGAGCAGTTCTTC.

The gene calls are TRBV5-4 and TRBJ1-1; TRBD1 is a possible D gene (5 bases). Trimming removed 3 bases from V and 5 bases from J, with 26 bases in between. CDR3 length equals 18 residues. The germline CDR1 and CDR2 sequences are SGHNT and YYREEE (reference sequence). CDR3 residues: CASSSTRGRTAGGTEAFF. The CDR3 DNA reads as TGTGCCAGCAGCTCCACGAGGGGCAGGACGGCGGGTGGGACTGAAGCTTTCTTT.

V is TRBV5-4 and J is TRBJ2-2; the match to TRBD1 covers 7 bases. Unmatched junction bases numbered 8, after V lost 2 bases and J lost 4 bases. Per germline, CDR1 SGHNT and CDR2 YYREEE (reference sequence). CDR3 length: 16 residues. For the CDR3, the DNA is TGTGCCAGCAGCTTCCCACAGGGGCCAGGCACCGGGGAGCTGTTTTTT. As protein: CASSFPQGPGTGELFF.

The rearrangement joins TRBV14 to TRBJ1-2; D not certain. Looked up from germline, CDR1 is SGHDN and CDR2 is FVKESK. This CDR3 is built from 13 residues. Trimming removed 4 bases at V and 8 bases at J, with 14 bases between. CDR3 in amino acids: CASSPQVLGGYTF. CDR3 nucleotide sequence: TGTGCCAGCAGCCCTCAGGTTTTGGGAGGCTACACCTTC.

The rearrangement uses TRBV2 and TRBJ1-3; 7 positions match TRBD1. Germline assignment: CDR1 SNHLY and CDR2 FYNNEI. The CDR3 is 16 amino acids. The V gene end was trimmed by 4 bases and the J gene end by 0 bases; junction bases not matched to a gene: 6. CDR3 region: CASSVQTGSSGNTIYF. In DNA, the CDR3 is TGTGCCAGCAGTGTCCAGACAGGGAGCTCTGGAAACACCATATATTTT.